Each of the 25 T cell receptor beta chains below was sequenced from the same sample in a study of T-cell reconstitution after alpha-beta-depleted transplantation in children. Construction of the TCRbeta library involved unique molecular identifiers. TCRdb ran MiXCR on the PCR reads and lists one entry per CDR3 protein. The sample includes fewer than 550,000 distinct CDR3 sequences, about 10% seen only once; the top ten take approximately 2%. The source material was PBMCs, sampled before TCRalphabeta/CD19-depleted stem cell transplant. All receptors come from a child aged 2-15 years with inherited bone marrow failure, due to receive a stem cell transplant.

About this clonotype: This clone may be a read error of a much larger clone one base away. V usage is TRBV7-9 and J usage is TRBJ2-1; D gene uncertain. V was cut by 1 base and J by 11 bases, with 9 bases left in between. CDR3 size: 12 residues. Germline V gives CDR1 SEHNR, CDR2 FQNEAQ (reference sequence). The CDR3 DNA reads as TGTGCCAGCAGCTTAGAGTCGGATAAGCAGTTCTTC. Translation: CASSLESDKQFF.

The chain combines TRBV27 with TRBJ2-7; 7 bases fit TRBD1. The germline V gene has CDR1 MNHEY and CDR2 SMNVEV (reference sequence). CDR3 length equals 15 residues. Losses at the gene ends were 6 bases for V and 3 bases for J; bases not matched to a gene: 11. The chain's CDR3 is CASSPAGTAHYEQYF. The CDR3 DNA is TGTGCCAGCAGCCCCGCCGGGACAGCACACTACGAGCAGTACTTC.

This clonotype was recorded at least ten times. The gene calls are TRBV9 and TRBJ2-1, with D perhaps assigned TRBD1 or TRBD2 (6 bases each). Trimming took 4 bases from V and 8 from J, leaving 19 bases between them. Per germline, CDR1 SGDLS and CDR2 YYNGEE. The CDR3 is 15 amino acids. The CDR3 DNA reads TGTGCCAGCAGCCCAGAGGGGGGCAGGTTCGATGAGCAGTTCTTC. Translation: CASSPEGGRFDEQFF.

This clonotype appeared many times. This chain connects TRBV5-1 to TRBJ2-3; TRBD1 might be the D (6 bases). Germline V CDR1 and CDR2: SGHRS, YFSETQ. The V gene lost 2 bases and the J gene lost 5 bases, with 12 bases spanning the gap. The CDR3 has 14 residues. The CDR3 nucleotides are TGCGCCAGCAGCTTTTCAGGGGTCGTAGATACGCAGTATTTT. As protein: CASSFSGVVDTQYF.

This clonotype was observed many times. V gene TRBV24-1 combines with J gene TRBJ2-4, with 8 bases identical to TRBD2. CDR1 is KGHDR, CDR2 SFDVKD, per germline. V lost 4 bases to trimming and J lost 4 bases; unmatched junction nucleotides: 8. This CDR3 contains 16 residues. CDR3 sequence reads: CATSDKREREKNIQYF. As DNA, the CDR3 is TGTGCCACCAGTGACAAGCGGGAGAGAGAGAAAAACATTCAGTACTTC.

There are many counts of this clonotype. V is TRBV20-1 and J is TRBJ2-3; 10 bases line up with TRBD2. The trim removed 5 bases at V and 8 bases at J, leaving 10 bases unmatched. CDR1 DFQATT and CDR2 SNEGSKA come from the germline V gene (reference sequence). The CDR3 sequence is 14 residues long. The CDR3 bases are TGCAGTGCTGCGTTGACTAGCGGGTCCGGTACGCAGTATTTT. Residues: CSAALTSGSGTQYF.

This clonotype has at least ten counts. This chain uses TRBV29-1 with TRBJ2-5; D unresolved. Trimming cost V 5 bases and J 5 bases, with 12 bases left between them. The CDR3 runs 12 residues. Germline V gene data show CDR1 as SQVTM and CDR2 as ANQGSEA. CDR3: CSVWGPGETQYF. Written as DNA, the CDR3 is TGCAGCGTTTGGGGTCCCGGGGAGACCCAGTACTTC.

The chain uses TRBV20-1 and TRBJ2-7; TRBD1 agrees at 10 bases. V lost 1 base to trimming and J lost 2 bases; unmatched junction nucleotides: 5. The germline V gene has CDR1 DFQATT and CDR2 SNEGSKA (reference sequence). The CDR3 has 15 amino acids. The CDR3 DNA sequence: TGCAGTGCTAGAGGATTAGGACAGGGGGCCTACGAGCAGTACTTC. This gives the protein CSARGLGQGAYEQYF.

Many counts were recorded for this clonotype. The chain recombines TRBV20-1 with TRBJ2-3, with D possibly being TRBD2 (5 bases). Trimming pared 6 bases from V and 5 bases from J, leaving 18 bases between. The CDR3 contains 14 residues. Germline CDR1 reads DFQATT; CDR2 reads SNEGSKA (reference sequence). CDR3 region: CSAPTPRGKDTQYF. In DNA form, the CDR3 reads TGCAGTGCGCCAACCCCCCGGGGTAAAGATACGCAGTATTTT.

This clonotype was observed many times. The V call is TRBV12-3 or TRBV12-4, the J call TRBJ2-3; D is possibly TRBD2 (5 bases). V shed 10 bases and J shed 2 bases, with 13 bases lying between them. CDR3 length: 13 amino acids. CDR3 protein: CATRRRNTDTQYF. As DNA, the CDR3 is TGTGCCACGCGGAGGCGGAACACAGATACGCAGTATTTT.

This clonotype was observed many times. This sequence joins TRBV20-1 and TRBJ1-4; D is undetermined. The CDR3 spans 13 residues. V was trimmed by 6 bases and J by 7 bases, leaving 15 bases between them. Germline lookup yields CDR1 DFQATT and CDR2 SNEGSKA (reference sequence). The CDR3 spells CSAQKIPIEKLFF. In DNA, the CDR3 is TGCAGTGCCCAGAAAATCCCTATTGAAAAACTGTTTTTT.

This clonotype was recorded many times. The gene calls are TRBV28 and TRBJ1-1, with 7 bases that match TRBD1. The CDR3 runs 13 residues. Looked up from germline, CDR1 is MDHEN and CDR2 is SYDVKM. The junction had 9 bases not matched to a gene; V was cut back by 6 bases and J by 8 bases. This CDR3 is CASSAGTAGEAFF. CDR3 bases: TGTGCCAGCAGCGCAGGGACAGCGGGAGAAGCTTTCTTT.

This clonotype was seen repeatedly, ten times or more. The DNA for the CDR3 is TGTGCCAGCAGCTCTGGACTAGCGGGAGGGCCTCATGAGCAGTTCTTC. Residues: CASSSGLAGGPHEQFF. The rearrangement uses TRBV12-3 or TRBV12-4 and TRBJ2-1; 15 nucleotides agree with TRBD2. CDR3 length: 16 residues. Germline trimming cut 6 bases from V and 8 bases from J; bases unmatched to any gene: 8.

This clonotype has ten or more counts. This chain uses TRBV29-1 with TRBJ2-7, with D hard to call. Trimming took off 0 bases at V and 1 base at J, with 10 bases between the two ends. This CDR3 contains 14 residues. Germline assignment: CDR1 SQVTM and CDR2 ANQGSEA. For the CDR3, the DNA is TGCAGCGTTGAAGACCCAGTCGGGTCCTACGAGCAGTACTTC. It yields the protein CSVEDPVGSYEQYF.

This clonotype was detected many times. The V call is TRBV3-1, the J call TRBJ2-2; TRBD1 matches at 8 bases. CDR3 length: 15 amino acids. Unmatched junction bases numbered 4, after V lost 4 bases and J lost 3 bases. In germline, CDR1 is LGHDT, CDR2 YNNKEL (reference sequence). For the CDR3, the DNA is TGTGCCAGCAGCCTGACAGGGGTCCACACCGGGGAGCTGTTTTTT. Its protein product is CASSLTGVHTGELFF.

This clonotype has just a few counts. This chain connects TRBV20-1 to TRBJ2-7; perhaps D is TRBD1 or TRBD2 (5 bases each). The germline V and J ends were trimmed by 0 bases and 9 bases, with 24 bases remaining between them. Germline V gene lookup returns CDR1 DFQATT and CDR2 SNEGSKA (reference sequence). This CDR3 is built from 16 residues. CDR3 nucleotides: TGCAGTGCTAGAGATCTCAGGGCTGGGGGAAGGTATGCGCAGTACTTC. This gives the protein CSARDLRAGGRYAQYF.

There are many counts of this clonotype. The genes are TRBV29-1 and TRBJ2-1, with 7 bases identical to TRBD1. This CDR3 is built from 13 residues. Trimming cost V 2 bases and J 7 bases; bases outside gene matches: 5. Germline V gene lookup returns CDR1 SQVTM and CDR2 ANQGSEA. The CDR3 DNA reads as TGCAGCGTTGAACAGGGGGATTGGAATGAGCAGTTCTTC. Its protein product is CSVEQGDWNEQFF.

This clonotype has at least ten counts. The V call is TRBV12-3 or TRBV12-4, the J call TRBJ1-4, with D uncertain. The CDR3 is 14 residues long. Trimming stripped 3 bases from V and 6 bases from J, with 11 bases between. CDR3 amino acids: CASSFSALYEKLFF. DNA of the CDR3: TGTGCCAGCAGTTTTTCAGCCCTTTATGAAAAACTGTTTTTT.

This clonotype has ten or more counts. The CDR3 DNA is TGTGCCACCAGTGATTTAGGGCACAACTTCAACACCGGGGAGCTGTTTTTT. The encoded protein is CATSDLGHNFNTGELFF. This sequence joins TRBV24-1 and TRBJ2-2; D gene ambiguous. The CDR3 has 17 amino acids. CDR1 and CDR2 from the germline V gene are KGHDR and SFDVKD. Trimming removed 1 base from V and 2 bases from J, with 13 bases in between.

This chain connects TRBV18 to TRBJ2-7, with D uncertain. The CDR3 extends over 15 amino acids. CDR1 is KGHSH, CDR2 LQKENI, per germline. Trimming took 1 base from V and 0 from J, leaving 10 bases between them. The CDR3 nucleotides read TGTGCCAGCTCACCACTCCCATCTCTCTCCTACGAGCAGTACTTC. Protein product: CASSPLPSLSYEQYF.

This clonotype was observed a few times. The V and J genes are TRBV20-1 and TRBJ2-1; 8 bases match TRBD1. V gave up 6 bases and J gave up 12 bases; unmatched junction bases: 7. Germline lookup yields CDR1 DFQATT and CDR2 SNEGSKA (reference sequence). This CDR3 is 11 amino acids long. The CDR3 is CSARDRSMQFF. The CDR3 nucleotides are TGCAGTGCCCGGGACAGGTCAATGCAGTTCTTC.

A remark on this clonotype: Being one base from a much bigger clone, this may be a read error. The CDR3 does not close with the conserved phenylalanine or tryptophan, likely indicating a read error. V and J are TRBV12-3 or TRBV12-4 and TRBJ2-1; D is possibly TRBD1 or TRBD2 (5 bases each). V lost 5 bases and J 6 bases, leaving 14 bases between the germline ends. The CDR3 length is 14 residues. This CDR3 reads CASSKLGQSNEQFS. CDR3 coding DNA: TGTGCCAGCAGTAAACTAGGACAATCCAATGAGCAGTTCTCC.

This clonotype was seen a handful of times. The V and J genes are TRBV19 and TRBJ2-7, with 8 positions matching TRBD1. With 5 bases clipped from V and 1 base from J, the junction kept 10 bases outside the gene matches. CDR3 length equals 16 residues. CDR1 and CDR2 from the germline V gene are LNHDA and SQIVND (reference sequence). CDR3 nucleotide sequence: TGTGCCAGTAGTCAGGGGGCCGGGACCCCTTCCTACGAGCAGTACTTC. Translating gives CASSQGAGTPSYEQYF. The full variable domain, with the rest looked up from reference TRBV19 and TRBJ2-7, is DGGITQSPKYLFRKEGQNVTLSCEQNLNHDAMYWYRQDPGQGLRLIYYSQIVNDFQKGDIAEGYSVSREKKESFPLTVTSAQKNPTAFYLCASSQGAGTPSYEQYFGPGTRLTVT.

This clonotype showed up many times. This chain's CDR3 is CASSLSGQGHNEQFF. The DNA of the CDR3 is TGTGCCAGCAGTTTATCGGGACAGGGACACAATGAGCAGTTCTTC. The V call is TRBV27, the J call TRBJ2-1; 9 bases are shared with TRBD1. Germline CDR1 and CDR2: MNHEY and SMNVEV (reference sequence). Trimming cost V 0 bases and J 5 bases; bases outside gene matches: 2. The CDR3 runs to 15 residues.

The sample holds many counts of this clonotype. The V call is TRBV6-2 or TRBV6-3, the J call TRBJ2-7, with a possible D match to TRBD2 (6 bases). The V gene lost 4 bases and the J gene lost 5 bases, with 18 bases spanning the gap. This CDR3 is 15 amino acids long. Germline assignment: CDR1 MNHEY and CDR2 SVGEGT. The CDR3 here is CASSSLKILADEQYF. In nucleotides, the CDR3 is TGTGCCAGCAGTTCCCTAAAGATACTAGCCGACGAGCAGTACTTC.